This is a list of T cell receptor beta chains from one sample in a study of shared clonotypes between healthy human individuals. Generated by immunoSEQ multiplex PCR, the TCRdb table keeps only in-frame clones and is missing some. The data hold about 610,000 clones, with approximately 97% observed a single time. The sample was naive CD4+ T cells sorted from blood. Every receptor here comes from a woman aged 25 to 45 in good health. Each CDR3 is given with its conserved first and last residue. A D gene is named only where the DNA matches it firmly. Clone size is given for some rows only: seen once, a few or many times, or a class if the clone is expanded.

d_call	v_call	clone_size	j_call	cdr3_aa	cdr3_nt
NA	TRBV27	once	TRBJ1-5	CASSLSGGDQPQHF	TGTGCCAGCAGTTTATCGGGGGGAGATCAGCCCCAGCATTTT
NA	TRBV28	NA	TRBJ1-2	CASSSSGGYTF	TGTGCCAGCAGTTCCTCGGGGGGCTACACCTTC
NA	TRBV28	NA	TRBJ2-7	CASSSATRQDEQYF	TGTGCCAGCAGTTCCGCGACACGTCAGGACGAGCAGTACTTC
TRBD2	TRBV5-5	NA	TRBJ2-5	CASSLGTSGSTFETQYF	TGTGCCAGCAGCTTAGGGACTAGCGGGAGTACGTTTGAGACCCAGTACTTC
NA	TRBV7-8	NA	TRBJ2-7	CASSADKTYEQYF	TGTGCCAGCAGCGCCGACAAGACCTACGAGCAGTACTTC
TRBD2	TRBV18	NA	TRBJ2-1	CASSPPVLAGSNEQFF	TGTGCCAGCTCACCACCCGTTCTAGCGGGATCCAATGAGCAGTTCTTC
NA	TRBV5-1	NA	TRBJ1-4	CASSFRGSGEKLFF	TGCGCCAGCAGCTTTCGGGGAAGCGGTGAAAAACTGTTTTTT
TRBD1	TRBV28	NA	TRBJ2-1	CASSLSGTGLKNEQFF	TGTGCCAGCAGTTTATCCGGGACAGGGTTAAAGAATGAGCAGTTCTTC
NA	TRBV27	NA	TRBJ1-3	CASSSGQFRPPGNTIYF	TGTGCCAGCAGTTCTGGACAGTTCCGGCCCCCTGGAAACACCATATATTTT
TRBD2	TRBV5-8	NA	TRBJ2-5	CASSLRAGGAETQYF	TGTGCCAGCAGCTTGAGGGCGGGAGGAGCGGAGACCCAGTACTTC
TRBD1	TRBV28	NA	TRBJ1-1	CASSTDRGGLAEAFF	TGTGCCAGCAGTACCGACAGGGGGGGGCTCGCTGAAGCTTTCTTT
NA	TRBV5-1	NA	TRBJ2-3	CASSLQRSTDTQYF	TGCGCCAGCAGCTTGCAGAGGAGCACAGATACGCAGTATTTT
NA	TRBV19	NA	TRBJ2-1	CASSINRNNEQFF	TGTGCCAGTAGTATCAACAGAAACAATGAGCAGTTCTTC
NA	TRBV11-2	NA	TRBJ1-1	CASSLQNTEAFF	TGTGCCAGCAGCTTACAGAACACTGAAGCTTTCTTT
TRBD1	TRBV28	few	TRBJ1-5	CASLGQGSQPQHF	TGTGCCAGCCTGGGACAGGGAAGTCAGCCCCAGCATTTT
NA	TRBV21-1	once	TRBJ2-3	CASSKITVWADTQYF	TGTGCCAGCAGCAAAATCACAGTATGGGCAGATACGCAGTATTTT
TRBD2	TRBV28	NA	TRBJ2-1	CASSGLAGHSYNEQFF	TGTGCCAGCAGCGGACTAGCGGGTCACTCCTACAATGAGCAGTTCTTC
NA	TRBV7-9	NA	TRBJ1-2	CASSLEWDNYNYGYTF	TGTGCCAGCAGCTTAGAGTGGGACAACTATAACTATGGCTACACCTTC
NA	TRBV5-1	once	TRBJ2-5	CASSSAGETQYF	TGCGCCAGCAGCTCAGCCGGGGAGACCCAGTACTTC
NA	TRBV6-1	NA	TRBJ2-7	CASSEAKLNRVIVYEQYF	TGTGCCAGCAGTGAAGCTAAATTAAACAGGGTAATTGTCTACGAGCAGTACTTC
NA	TRBV5-1	NA	TRBJ1-4	CASSLVTGSNEKLFF	TGCGCCAGCAGCTTGGTCACTGGATCTAATGAAAAACTGTTTTTT
NA	TRBV10-3	NA	TRBJ1-2	CATEALSNYGYTF	TGTGCCACCGAGGCCCTAAGTAACTATGGCTACACCTTC
NA	TRBV7-9	NA	TRBJ1-2	CASSLGRTYGYTF	TGTGCCAGCAGCTTGGGGCGGACCTATGGCTACACCTTC
NA	TRBV7-2	NA	TRBJ1-2	CASSSQDGGGYTF	TGTGCCAGCAGCTCACAGGATGGGGGTGGCTACACCTTC
TRBD2	TRBV28	NA	TRBJ2-1	CALGTTWDEQFF	TGTGCCCTCGGGACTACCTGGGATGAGCAGTTCTTC
NA	TRBV19	NA	TRBJ2-2	CASSIDRGTGELFF	TGTGCCAGTAGTATAGATCGAGGGACCGGGGAGCTGTTTTTT
NA	TRBV6-5	NA	TRBJ1-5	CASSSLRRGNQPQHF	TGTGCCAGCAGTAGCTTGCGACGGGGCAATCAGCCCCAGCATTTT
NA	TRBV29-1	NA	TRBJ2-5	CSVVRQETQYF	TGCAGCGTTGTTAGGCAAGAGACCCAGTACTTC
NA	TRBV28	NA	TRBJ2-7	CASSFQDSSYEQYF	TGTGCCAGCAGTTTCCAGGACAGCTCCTACGAGCAGTACTTC
TRBD2	TRBV2	NA	TRBJ2-7	CASSEASGLAEQYF	TGTGCCAGCAGTGAAGCGTCGGGACTAGCAGAGCAGTACTTC
NA	TRBV15	NA	TRBJ2-3	CATSRVGTKLTDTQYF	TGTGCCACCAGCAGAGTTGGGACAAAACTAACAGATACGCAGTATTTT
TRBD2	TRBV28	NA	TRBJ2-1	CASSFDRRLAGGAHKQFF	TGTGCCAGCAGTTTTGACCGACGACTAGCGGGAGGGGCACACAAGCAGTTCTTC
NA	TRBV4-1	NA	TRBJ1-4	CASSQDPRYEKLFF	TGCGCCAGCAGCCAAGATCCCCGGTATGAAAAACTGTTTTTT
NA	TRBV21-1	NA	TRBJ2-3	CASSKGMAIARDMADTQYF	TGTGCCAGCAGCAAAGGTATGGCAATAGCGAGGGATATGGCAGATACGCAGTATTTT
NA	TRBV5-1	NA	TRBJ1-1	CASSLSVNTEAFF	TGCGCCAGCAGCTTATCTGTGAACACTGAAGCTTTCTTT
NA	TRBV4-1	NA	TRBJ2-4	CASSLRVGRLAKNIQYF	TGCGCCAGCAGCCTGAGGGTCGGGCGACTAGCCAAAAACATTCAGTACTTC
NA	TRBV6-1	NA	TRBJ2-7	CASSINYEQYF	TGTGCCAGCAGTATCAACTACGAGCAGTACTTC
NA	TRBV4-1	NA	TRBJ1-1	CASSPSSPFPFQNTEAFF	TGCGCCAGCAGTCCAAGTTCCCCTTTCCCTTTTCAGAACACTGAAGCTTTCTTT
NA	TRBV25-1	NA	TRBJ2-7	CASRGGQARAEQYF	TGTGCCAGCAGAGGGGGGCAGGCGCGAGCCGAGCAGTACTTC
NA	TRBV19	NA	TRBJ2-2	CASKEVVNTGELFF	TGTGCCAGTAAGGAAGTGGTGAACACCGGGGAGCTGTTTTTT